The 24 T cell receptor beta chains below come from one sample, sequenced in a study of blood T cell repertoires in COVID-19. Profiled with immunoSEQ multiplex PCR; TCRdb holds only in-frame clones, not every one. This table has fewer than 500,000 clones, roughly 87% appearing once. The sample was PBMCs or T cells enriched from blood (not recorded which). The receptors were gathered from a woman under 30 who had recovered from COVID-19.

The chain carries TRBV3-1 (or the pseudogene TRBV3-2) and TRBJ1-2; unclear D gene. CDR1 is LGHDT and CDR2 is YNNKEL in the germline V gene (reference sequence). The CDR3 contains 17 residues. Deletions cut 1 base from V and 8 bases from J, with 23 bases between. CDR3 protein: CASSQAFSREEGEGYTF. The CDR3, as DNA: TGTGCCAGCAGCCAAGCATTTTCGAGGGAGGAGGGAGAGGGCTACACCTTC.

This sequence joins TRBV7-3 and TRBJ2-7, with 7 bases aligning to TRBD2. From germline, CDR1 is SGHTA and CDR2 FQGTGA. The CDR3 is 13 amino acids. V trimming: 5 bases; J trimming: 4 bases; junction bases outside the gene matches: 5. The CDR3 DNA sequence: TGTGCCAGCAGCGCAACAGCGGGGTACGAGCAGTACTTC. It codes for CASSATAGYEQYF. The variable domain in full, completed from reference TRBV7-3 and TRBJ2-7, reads GAGVSQTPSNKVTEKGKYVELRCDPISGHTALYWYRQSLGQGPEFLIYFQGTGAADDSGLPNDRFFAVRPEGSVSTLKIQRTERGDSAVYLCASSATAGYEQYFGPGTRLTVT.

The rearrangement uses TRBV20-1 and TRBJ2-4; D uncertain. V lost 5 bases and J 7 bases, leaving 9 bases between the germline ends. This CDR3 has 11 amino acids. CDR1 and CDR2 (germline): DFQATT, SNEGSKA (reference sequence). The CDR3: CSAVERNIQYF. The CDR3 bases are TGCAGTGCTGTAGAGAGGAACATTCAGTACTTC.

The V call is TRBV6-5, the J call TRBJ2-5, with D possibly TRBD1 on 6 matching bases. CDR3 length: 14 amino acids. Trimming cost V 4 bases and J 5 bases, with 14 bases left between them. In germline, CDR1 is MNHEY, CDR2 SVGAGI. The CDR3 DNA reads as TGTGCCAGCAGTTGGGCGCTAACAGGGGAGACCCAGTACTTC. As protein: CASSWALTGETQYF.

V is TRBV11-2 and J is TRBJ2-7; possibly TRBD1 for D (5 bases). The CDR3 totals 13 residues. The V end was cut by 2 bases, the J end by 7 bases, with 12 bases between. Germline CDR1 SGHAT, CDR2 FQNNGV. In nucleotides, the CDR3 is TGTGCCAGCAGCTTATTCAGGGCCCGGGAGCAGTACTTC. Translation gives CASSLFRAREQYF.

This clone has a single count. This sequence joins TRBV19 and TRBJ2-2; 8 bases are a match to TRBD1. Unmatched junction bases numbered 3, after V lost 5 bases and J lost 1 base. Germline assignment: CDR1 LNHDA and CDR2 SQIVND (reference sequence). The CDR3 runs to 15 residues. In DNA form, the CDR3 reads TGTGCCAGTAGTCCCGGGACAGGGAACACCGGGGAGCTGTTTTTT. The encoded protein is CASSPGTGNTGELFF.

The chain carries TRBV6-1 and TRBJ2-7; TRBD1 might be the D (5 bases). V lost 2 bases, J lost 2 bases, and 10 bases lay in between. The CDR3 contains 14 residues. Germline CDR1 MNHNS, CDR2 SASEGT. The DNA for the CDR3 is TGTGCCAGCAGTGAAAGACAGAAAGCCTACGAGCAGTACTTC. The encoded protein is CASSERQKAYEQYF.

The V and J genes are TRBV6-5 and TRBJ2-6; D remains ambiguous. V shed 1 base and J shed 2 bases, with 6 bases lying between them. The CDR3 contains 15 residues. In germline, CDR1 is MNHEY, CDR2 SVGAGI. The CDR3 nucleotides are TGTGCCAGCAGTTACTTCAGTGCTGGGGCCAACGTCCTGACTTTC. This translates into CASSYFSAGANVLTF.

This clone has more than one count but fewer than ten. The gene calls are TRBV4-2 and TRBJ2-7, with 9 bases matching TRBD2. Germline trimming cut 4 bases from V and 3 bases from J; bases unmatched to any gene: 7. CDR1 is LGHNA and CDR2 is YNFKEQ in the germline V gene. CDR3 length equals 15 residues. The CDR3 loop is CASSRGRGGRYEQYF. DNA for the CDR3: TGTGCCAGCAGCCGGGGGCGGGGGGGCCGCTACGAGCAGTACTTC.

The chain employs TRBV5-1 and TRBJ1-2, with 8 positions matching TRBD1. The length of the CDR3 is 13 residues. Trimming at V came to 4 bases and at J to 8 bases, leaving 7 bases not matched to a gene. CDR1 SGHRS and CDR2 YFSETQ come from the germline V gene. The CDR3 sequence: CASSETGESGYTF. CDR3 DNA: TGCGCCAGCAGCGAGACAGGGGAGAGCGGCTACACCTTC.

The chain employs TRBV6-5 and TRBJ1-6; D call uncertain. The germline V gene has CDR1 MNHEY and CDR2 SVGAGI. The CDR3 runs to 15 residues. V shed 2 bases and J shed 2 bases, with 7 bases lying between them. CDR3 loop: CASSYEGAYNSPLHF. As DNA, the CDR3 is TGTGCCAGCAGTTACGAGGGCGCCTATAATTCACCCCTCCACTTT.

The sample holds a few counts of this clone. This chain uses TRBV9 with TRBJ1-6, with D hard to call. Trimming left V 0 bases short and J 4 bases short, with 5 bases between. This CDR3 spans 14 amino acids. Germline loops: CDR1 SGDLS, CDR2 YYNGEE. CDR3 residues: CASSVAGYNSPLHF. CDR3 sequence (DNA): TGTGCCAGCAGCGTAGCAGGTTATAATTCACCCCTCCACTTT.

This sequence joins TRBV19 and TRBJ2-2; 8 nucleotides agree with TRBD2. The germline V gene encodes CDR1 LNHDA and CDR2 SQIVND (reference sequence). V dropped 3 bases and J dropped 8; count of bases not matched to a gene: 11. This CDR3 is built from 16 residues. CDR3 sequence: CASSIAGGTRSGELFF. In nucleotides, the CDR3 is TGTGCCAGTAGTATCGCGGGAGGCACTAGGTCAGGGGAGCTGTTTTTT.

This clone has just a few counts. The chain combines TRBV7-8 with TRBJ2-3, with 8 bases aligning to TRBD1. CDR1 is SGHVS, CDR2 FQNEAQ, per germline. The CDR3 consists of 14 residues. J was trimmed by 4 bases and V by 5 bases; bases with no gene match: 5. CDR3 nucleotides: TGTGCCAGCAGCACCCGACAGGGGCCAGATACGCAGTATTTT. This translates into CASSTRQGPDTQYF.

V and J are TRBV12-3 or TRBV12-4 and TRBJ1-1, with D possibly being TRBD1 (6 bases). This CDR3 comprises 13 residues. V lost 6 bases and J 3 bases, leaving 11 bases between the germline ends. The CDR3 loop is CASSPDRHTEAFF. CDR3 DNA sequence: TGTGCCAGCAGCCCAGACAGGCACACTGAAGCTTTCTTT.

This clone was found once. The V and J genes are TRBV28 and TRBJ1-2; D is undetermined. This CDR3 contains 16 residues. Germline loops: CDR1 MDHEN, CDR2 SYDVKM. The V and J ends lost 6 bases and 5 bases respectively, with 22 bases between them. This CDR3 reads CASSLPSGAQRYGYTF. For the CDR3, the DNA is TGTGCCAGCAGCCTCCCCTCCGGAGCCCAGCGATATGGCTACACCTTC.

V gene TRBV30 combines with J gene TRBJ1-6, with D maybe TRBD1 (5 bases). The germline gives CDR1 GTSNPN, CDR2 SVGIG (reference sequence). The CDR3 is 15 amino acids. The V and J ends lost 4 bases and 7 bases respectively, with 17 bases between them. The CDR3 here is CAWKGMQGGNSPLHF. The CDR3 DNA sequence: TGTGCCTGGAAAGGGATGCAGGGAGGAAATTCACCCCTCCACTTT.

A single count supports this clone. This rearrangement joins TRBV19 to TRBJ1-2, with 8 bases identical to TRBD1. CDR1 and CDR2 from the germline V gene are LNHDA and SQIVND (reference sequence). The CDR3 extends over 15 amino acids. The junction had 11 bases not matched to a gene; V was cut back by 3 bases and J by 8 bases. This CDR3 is CASSMSSAGGIGYTF. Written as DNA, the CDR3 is TGTGCCAGTAGTATGAGTTCGGCAGGGGGCATAGGCTACACCTTC.

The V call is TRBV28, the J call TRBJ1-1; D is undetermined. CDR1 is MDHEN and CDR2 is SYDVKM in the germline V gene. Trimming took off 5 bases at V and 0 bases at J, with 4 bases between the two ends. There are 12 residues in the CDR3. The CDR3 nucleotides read TGTGCCAGCAGTCCTGTGAACACTGAAGCTTTCTTT. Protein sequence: CASSPVNTEAFF.

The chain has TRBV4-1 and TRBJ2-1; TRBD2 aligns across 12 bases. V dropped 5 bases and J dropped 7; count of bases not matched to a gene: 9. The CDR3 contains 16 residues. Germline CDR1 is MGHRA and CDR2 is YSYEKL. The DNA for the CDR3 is TGCGCCAGCAGCACCAAACTAGCGGGGGGAGGGAATGAGCAGTTCTTC. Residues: CASSTKLAGGGNEQFF.

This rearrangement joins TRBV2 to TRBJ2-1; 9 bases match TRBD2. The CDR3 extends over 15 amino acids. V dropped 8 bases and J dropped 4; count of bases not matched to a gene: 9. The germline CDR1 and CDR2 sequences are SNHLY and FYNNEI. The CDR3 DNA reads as TGTGCCAGCTGGGTAAGCGGGGGGTCATACAATGAGCAGTTCTTC. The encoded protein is CASWVSGGSYNEQFF. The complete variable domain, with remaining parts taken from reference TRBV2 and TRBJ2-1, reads EPEVTQTPSHQVTQMGQEVILRCVPISNHLYFYWYRQILGQKVEFLVSFYNNEISEKSEIFDDQFSVERPDGSNFTLKIRSTKLEDSAMYFCASWVSGGSYNEQFFGPGTRLTVL.

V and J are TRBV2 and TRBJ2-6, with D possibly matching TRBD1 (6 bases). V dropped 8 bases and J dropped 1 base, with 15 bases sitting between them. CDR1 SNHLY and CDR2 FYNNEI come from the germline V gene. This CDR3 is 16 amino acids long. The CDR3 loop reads CASGGYRVSGANVLTF. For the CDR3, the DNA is TGTGCCAGCGGCGGTTACAGGGTATCTGGGGCCAACGTCCTGACTTTC.

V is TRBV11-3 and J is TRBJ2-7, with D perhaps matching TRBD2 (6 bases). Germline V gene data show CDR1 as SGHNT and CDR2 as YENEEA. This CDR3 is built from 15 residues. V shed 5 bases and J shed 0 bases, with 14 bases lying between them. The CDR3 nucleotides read TGTGCCAGCAGCCCCGGGACTGGAAGCTCCTACGAGCAGTACTTC. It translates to CASSPGTGSSYEQYF.

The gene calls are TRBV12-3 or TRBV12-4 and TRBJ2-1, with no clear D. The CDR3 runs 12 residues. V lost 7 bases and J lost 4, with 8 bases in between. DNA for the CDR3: TGTGCCAGCACGTTAAATTACAATGAGCAGTTCTTC. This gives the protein CASTLNYNEQFF.